The source of this T cell receptor beta chain is a study of T cells in Graves' hyperthyroidism and ophthalmopathy. Across the whole study: Peripheral blood draws took place at initial diagnosis, ahead of any treatment. Study-wide results and caveats: Clonotypes that were expanded in thyroid above 0.001 mostly appeared in blood too.

There are 15 residues in the CDR3. The V segment lost 3 bases and the J segment 5 bases; nucleotides outside the gene matches: 8. The sample holds a few counts of this clonotype. What it binds is not known. Researchers took RNA transcripts and amplified the TCR beta CDR3 regions from them. The TCR CDR3 was amplified in a first-round RT-PCR using the HTBI primer set. Via MiXCR, TCRdb re-called the multiplex PCR reads, giving one row per CDR3 protein. The sample yields some 720,000 distinct CDR3 sequences, roughly 15% seen once. Specimen: blood. The origin of this receptor is a man younger than 35 with Graves' hyperthyroidism. The V call is TRBV12-3 or TRBV12-4, the J call TRBJ1-2, with TRBD1 matching 8 bases. The CDR3 sequence: CASSFLAGGLYGYTF. The CDR3 bases are TGTGCCAGCAGTTTTCTGGCAGGGGGCTTGTATGGCTACACCTTC.